Shown below are 21 T cell receptor beta chains from a single sample sequenced in a study of kidney transplant recipient with SARS-CoV-2 infection. TCRdb itself ran the reads through MiXCR, one entry per CDR3 protein. The sample holds 250,000 or so distinct CDR3 sequences, more than 25% seen once. The specimen comprised a blood sample, sampled at baseline and on day 111 from a kidney transplant recipient. The receptor source for this set is a male patient aged 30 to 40 who had COVID-19 and was a kidney transplant recipient. Some T cells may originate from the graft donor.

This clonotype showed up many times. The genes are TRBV27 and TRBJ2-7; a possible D gene is TRBD1 (6 bases). Germline V lookup: CDR1 MNHEY, CDR2 SMNVEV (reference sequence). V lost 6 bases to trimming and J lost 5 bases, with 17 bases between them. The CDR3 is 14 residues long. CDR3 DNA sequence: TGTGCCAGCAGCCACCGGGACATAGGGGACGAGCAGTACTTC. Amino acid sequence: CASSHRDIGDEQYF.

This clonotype is a singleton in its sample. It may be a read error: a sequence one base away is much more abundant. Here the CDR3 reads CAWSVGGAPLHF. In DNA form, the CDR3 reads TGTGCCTGGAGTGTCGGGGGGGCACCCCTCCACTTT. The chain recombines TRBV30 with TRBJ1-6, with a weak D call TRBD1 (5 bases). Germline-derived CDR1 and CDR2 are GTSNPN and SVGIG (reference sequence). The CDR3 has 12 residues. Trimming left V 0 bases short and J 11 bases short, with 8 bases between.

On this clonotype: This may come from a read error, since a much larger clone is one base off. This chain uses TRBV6-1 with TRBJ2-7; D perhaps matches TRBD2 (5 bases). Germline assignment: CDR1 MNHNS and CDR2 SASEGT. The V gene lost 1 base and the J gene lost 5 bases, with 21 bases spanning the gap. The CDR3 is 17 amino acids. The CDR3 coding sequence is TGTGCCAGCAGTGAAGTGTTCAGTTTCGGGAAGTTCGACGAGCAGTACTTC. It is translated as CASSEVFSFGKFDEQYF.

This clonotype came up many times. The V call is TRBV12-3 or TRBV12-4, the J call TRBJ2-5; TRBD1 is a possible D gene (5 bases). The CDR3 contains 15 residues. The V end lost 3 bases, the J end lost 2 bases, and 13 bases lay between the germline ends. CDR3 in DNA: TGTGCCAGCAGTTTGGGTCAGGGCCCTCAAGAGACCCAGTACTTC. Translation: CASSLGQGPQETQYF.

The chain combines TRBV9 with TRBJ2-1, with 7 bases matching TRBD1. V shed 0 bases, J shed 2 bases, and the junction held 2 bases outside the gene matches. The CDR3 is 15 residues long. Germline V gene sequence: CDR1 SGDLS, CDR2 YYNGEE. The CDR3 DNA sequence: TGTGCCAGCAGCGTAGTCAGGGGGACCTACAATGAGCAGTTCTTC. This translates into CASSVVRGTYNEQFF.

This clonotype was seen repeatedly, ten times or more. J is TRBJ1-1 and V is TRBV9; 9 bases agree with TRBD1. Germline CDR1 reads SGDLS; CDR2 reads YYNGEE. The CDR3 is made up of 15 amino acids. V lost 6 bases to trimming and J lost 7 bases; unmatched junction nucleotides: 13. DNA of the CDR3: TGTGCCAGCAACAGGGGGCAGGGGCCATACGATGAAGCTTTCTTT. Translated: CASNRGQGPYDEAFF.

Concerning this clonotype: A much larger clone differs from this one at a single base, so this may be a read error. CDR3 nucleotide sequence: TGTGCCAGCAAACGGGCCCAGAACACTGACGCTTTCTTT. It translates to CASKRAQNTDAFF. The chain uses TRBV14 and TRBJ1-1; D unresolved. There are 13 residues in the CDR3. Germline V lookup: CDR1 SGHDN, CDR2 FVKESK.

In this sample, this clonotype turned up many times. CDR3 coding DNA: TGTGCCAGAAGGGCTACAGTGGTGAGAAAGACCTATGGCTACACCTTC. Translation gives CARRATVVRKTYGYTF. The gene calls are TRBV5-3 and TRBJ1-2; D unclear. TRBV5-3 qualifies as an ORF whose function is uncertain. The CDR3 is 16 residues long. The V end was cut by 5 bases, the J end by 4 bases, with 21 bases between.

This clonotype came up many times. The DNA for the CDR3 is TGTGCCAGCAGACCCGACAGGGGGACGGATTCACCCCTCCACTTT. Its protein product is CASRPDRGTDSPLHF. J is TRBJ1-6 and V is TRBV16, with 9 nucleotides matching TRBD1. The CDR3 totals 15 residues. After removal of 6 bases from V and 8 bases from J, the junction contained 8 bases not matched to a gene. Germline V gives CDR1 KGHSY, CDR2 FQNENV.

Turning to this clonotype: Since the CDR3 does not end with the conserved phenylalanine or tryptophan, this likely comes from a read error. The rearrangement links TRBV3-1 to TRBJ1-1; no clear D gene. This CDR3 spans 17 amino acids. The germline V gene has CDR1 LGHDT and CDR2 YNNKEL (reference sequence). Trimming shortened V by 5 bases and J by 4 bases, and 23 bases separated the two germline ends. The CDR3 region has the DNA TGTGCCAGCAGCATAATAGGTCCCATTTCAATTCGCACTGAAGCTTTCCTT. Protein sequence: CASSIIGPISIRTEAFL.

The chain couples TRBV15 to TRBJ2-3; D remains ambiguous. Germline assignment: CDR1 LNHNV and CDR2 YYDKDF (reference sequence). This CDR3 is 13 amino acids long. With 7 bases removed from V and 2 bases from J, the gap between germline ends came to 10 bases. CDR3 coding DNA: TGTGCCACCAATTCAGAGACCACAGATACGCAGTATTTT. Encoded protein: CATNSETTDTQYF.

A word on this clonotype: Since a much larger clone is just one base distant, this may be a read error. CDR3 in amino acids: CASSIFTTRAGEISGHTF. CDR3 DNA: TGTGCCAGCAGTATTTTCACCACCCGTGCAGGGGAGATTAGTGGCCACACCTTC. The V call is TRBV28, the J call TRBJ1-2, with a possible D match to TRBD1 (6 bases). CDR1 is MDHEN and CDR2 is SYDVKM in the germline V gene. The CDR3 has 18 amino acids.

This clonotype showed up just a few times. The genes are TRBV20-1 and TRBJ2-4; possible D gene TRBD2, 5 bases. V lost 6 bases, J lost 0 bases, and 18 bases lay in between. CDR3 length: 16 amino acids. Looked up from germline, CDR1 is DFQATT and CDR2 is SNEGSKA (reference sequence). In nucleotides, the CDR3 is TGCAGTGCCGTAGTGAGGGAGTCACTAGCCAAAAACATTCAGTACTTC. Translating it yields CSAVVRESLAKNIQYF.

At least ten counts were recorded for this clonotype. This chain joins TRBV7-2 and TRBJ2-2; D might be TRBD1 (6 bases). Trimming cost V 10 bases and J 0 bases, with 15 bases left between them. CDR3 length: 15 residues. Germline assignment: CDR1 SGHTA and CDR2 FQGNSA. DNA for the CDR3: TGTGCCACCCGAGGGGGTATAGCGAACACCGGGGAGCTGTTTTTT. It specifies CATRGGIANTGELFF.

This clonotype was observed at least ten times. V usage is TRBV5-6 and J usage is TRBJ2-7, with TRBD1 identical over 7 bases. The CDR3 length is 15 residues. Trimming removed 1 base from V and 2 bases from J; junction bases left unmatched: 6. The germline V gene encodes CDR1 SGHDT and CDR2 YYEEEE. CDR3 amino acids: CASSLPGQAAYEQYF. Written as DNA, the CDR3 is TGTGCCAGCAGCTTGCCCGGACAGGCAGCCTACGAGCAGTACTTC.

This clonotype has a count of ten or more. The chain couples TRBV11-1 to TRBJ1-2; no firm D call. From germline, CDR1 is SGHAT and CDR2 FQDESV (reference sequence). V lost 5 bases, J lost 4 bases, and 23 bases lay in between. CDR3 length: 17 residues. The chain's CDR3 is CASSPATKAGKTYGYTF. DNA for the CDR3: TGTGCCAGCAGCCCTGCCACTAAGGCTGGAAAGACCTATGGCTACACCTTC.

Remarks on this clonotype: Given a much more abundant clone one base away, this may be a read error. V and J are TRBV6-5 and TRBJ1-4; D unresolved. Trimming took off 6 bases at V and 7 bases at J, with 12 bases between the two ends. CDR3 length: 13 residues. CDR1 MNHEY and CDR2 SVGAGI come from the germline V gene. CDR3 protein: CASSRRAGEKLFF. The DNA of the CDR3 is TGTGCCAGCAGCAGACGGGCTGGTGAAAAACTGTTTTTT.

To note about this clonotype: Just one base apart from a much larger clone, this may be a read error. The chain combines TRBV7-2 with TRBJ2-1; 7 bases are shared with TRBD1. In germline, CDR1 is SGHTA, CDR2 FQGNSA. There are 16 residues in the CDR3. Here the CDR3 reads CASSAGTARQYNEQLF. CDR3 bases: TGTGCCAGCAGCGCCGGGACAGCCCGCCAATACAATGAGCAGCTCTTC.

This clonotype was detected many times. This chain connects TRBV3-1 to TRBJ1-6; weak D call: TRBD1 (5 bases). V was pared by 1 base and J by 6 bases, with 7 bases between. From germline, CDR1 is LGHDT and CDR2 YNNKEL (reference sequence). This CDR3 comprises 14 residues. For the CDR3, the DNA is TGTGCCAGCAGCCAAGTAGGGACTAATTCACCCCTCCACTTT. This codes for CASSQVGTNSPLHF.

This clonotype was counted a single time. This may stem from a read error, because a much larger clone lies one nucleotide away. The rearrangement joins TRBV14 to TRBJ2-4; 10 nucleotides match TRBD2. Germline loops: CDR1 SGHDN, CDR2 FVKESK. The CDR3 is 13 amino acids. CDR3 sequence reads: CAGSQVTTSGKLF. CDR3 in DNA: TGTGCCGGCAGCCAAGTAACTACTAGCGGGAAGCTCTTC.

As concerns this clonotype: This may arise from a read error, as a much more abundant clone is one base away. V is TRBV6-2 or TRBV6-3 and J is TRBJ1-2; no firm D call. V lost 5 bases, J lost 4 bases, and 23 bases lay in between. Germline CDR1 and CDR2: MNHEY and SVGEGT. The CDR3 has 17 amino acids. The CDR3, as DNA: TGTGCCAGCAGTCCTGTGGGCTGCATCGGAAAGACCTATGGCTACACCTTC. Protein sequence: CASSPVGCIGKTYGYTF.